This T cell receptor beta chain is drawn from a study of cytomegalovirus exposure and HLA in healthy donors. Researchers ran the PCR with 60 Vbeta and 13 Jbeta primers. Per the original methods: A later analysis tallied about 80 million unique TCR beta chains, some 10 million of them shared. Profiling relied on immunoSEQ multiplex PCR, and the TCRdb table lists in-frame clones only, not all of them. The V and J calls and clone size were taken over from that table, and D and trimming were inferred from the DNA. The sample has 200,000 or so clones, around four fifths seen once. The study, taken as a whole, reports: Links to common viral pathogens appeared, in a later analysis, for several of the most significant clusters.

The CDR3 totals 14 residues. CDR1 and CDR2 from the germline V gene are SGHTS and YDEGEE. The junction had 12 bases not matched to a gene; V was cut back by 5 bases and J by 14 bases. Notes on this clone: The antigen remains undetermined.

The sequence was obtained from a male donor in good health and CMV-seronegative. The material sequenced was PBMCs. This chain joins TRBV5-8 and TRBJ1-6; 8 bases are a match to TRBD1. CDR3 in amino acids: CASRPDRARAALHF. In nucleotides, the CDR3 is TGTGCCAGCAGGCCGGACAGGGCCCGGGCAGCCCTCCACTTT.